A selection of T cell receptor beta chains follows, all from one sample in a study of blood T cell repertoires in COVID-19. The method was immunoSEQ multiplex PCR; TCRdb's version includes in-frame clones alone and lacks a portion of them. This table has 130,000 or so clones, roughly 81% appearing once. The sequenced sample was peripheral blood. These receptors originate from a human donor in a cohort sampled during active COVID-19. Each CDR3 is given with its conserved first and last residue.

v_gene	j_gene	CDR3aa
TRBV28	TRBJ1-1	CASTPGRTTEAFF
TRBV21-1	TRBJ2-5	CASSNLLGAGEEQETQYF
TRBV4-1	TRBJ2-7	CASSQDGTGTFEQYF
TRBV5-1	TRBJ1-4	CASSSGSKNEKLFF
TRBV10-2	TRBJ1-1	CASSPQGNTEAFF
TRBV29-1	TRBJ1-1	CSGRGNTEAFF
TRBV18	TRBJ1-2	CASSTGQSNYGYTF
TRBV4-1	TRBJ2-7	CASSQASSYEQYF
TRBV4-1	TRBJ1-6	CASSQEGVVNSPLHF
TRBV5-1	TRBJ2-2	CASSSGQTNTGELFF
TRBV14	TRBJ2-1	CASSQDLGRGSYNEQFF
TRBV5-1	TRBJ2-1	CASSPRAQGTRNEQFF
TRBV5-1	TRBJ2-3	CASSSTSGGTDTQYF
TRBV2	TRBJ2-7	CASGGDTYEQYF
TRBV27	TRBJ1-1	CASSPQGRGTEAFF
TRBV4-2	TRBJ1-5	CASSQVEDGSQPQHF
TRBV29-1	TRBJ1-2	CSVEGGQGLLFGYTF
TRBV5-1	TRBJ2-3	CASKVVGQPTDTQYF
TRBV30	TRBJ1-2	CARGQGVFGYTF
TRBV11-2	TRBJ2-5	CASSLFGGGPQETQYF
TRBV6-5	TRBJ2-5	CASNAVSETQYF
TRBV6-5	TRBJ1-1	CASSKLGTEAFF
TRBV19	TRBJ1-2	CASSIDILGQNYGYTF
TRBV4-1	TRBJ1-1	CASSQEARDREAFF
TRBV27	TRBJ1-5	CASRPTGGQPQHF
TRBV19	TRBJ2-7	CASSQTGVTSEQYF
TRBV2	TRBJ1-2	CASSETVGQGGGYTF
TRBV3-1/TRBV3-2	TRBJ2-7	CASSQDRVARYF
TRBV1	TRBJ2-3	CTSSQSSGGLQGATQYF
TRBV9	TRBJ2-3	CASSVVARGTDTQYF
TRBV15	TRBJ2-5	CATSRDASGGGETQYF
TRBV7-8	TRBJ2-2	CASSLDSSWTSGNTGELFF
TRBV27	TRBJ2-7	CASREWGGEQYF